This entry describes one T cell receptor (beta chain). Its target is not known. At one of its ends the junction is not consistent with the germline gene, which may arise from a read error. Germline CDR1 DFQATT, CDR2 SNEGSKA (reference sequence). The CDR3 covers 12 residues. This sample is part of a study of blood T cells in healthy people across ages. Study-wide findings and caveats: PBMCs left unsorted prevented a conclusive naive versus antigen-experienced comparison.

Primers used in a second PCR of roughly 6 to 12 cycles were a sample-barcoded 5' primer and a J-beta primer mix. A template-switch adaptor that had 12 random nucleotides put a tag on each cDNA molecule. TCRdb ran MiXCR on the 5' RACE reads and lists one entry per CDR3 protein. The sample gives about 800,000 distinct CDR3 sequences, just under 25% of which show up once; 3% to 4% is in the top ten. In each sample, at least 6.5 million PBMCs were isolated. The same sample was also used in a study of T cells of mothers and their children. That publication notes: Regardless of relatedness, pairs show thymic selection shaping TCR recombination output in a similar manner.

The source of this sequence is a boy aged 5 to 17 in good health. V gene TRBV20-1 combines with J gene TRBJ1-5, with unresolved D. The sequenced sample consisted of blood. CDR3 sequence reads: CSATELGQPQHF. CDR3 nucleotide sequence: TGCAGCGCTACTGAGCTGGGTCAGCCCCAGCATTTT.